What follows is one T cell receptor beta chain and its context. As handled by the study authors: Cell counts per sample came from amplifying reference gene primers. Clones were read by immunoSEQ multiplex PCR, and TCRdb kept only the in-frame ones, dropping some. V and J calls and clone size are as listed in that table; D and trimming were resolved from the DNA. Found here are 150,000 to 200,000 clones, under 85% of them singletons; the top ten hold roughly 9.2%. The sample is drawn from a study of blood T cell repertoires in COVID-19. Across the study: COVID-19 samples, acute and convalescent, were from the United States, Italy and Spain. The cDNA or gDNA used as material had been derived from T cells, B-cell-depleted T cells, or PBMCs.

The clonotype comes from a woman of 80 years or more with acute or convalescent COVID-19. The specimen sequenced was peripheral blood.

The CDR3 sequence: CASSLASRAQAFF. The DNA of the CDR3 is TGCGCCAGCAGCTTGGCTAGCCGGGCCCAAGCTTTCTTT. The gene calls are TRBV5-1 and TRBJ1-1; D is unresolved. Between the trimmed V and J ends, which lost 0 bases and 9 bases, there was a span of 12 bases. CDR1 is SGHRS and CDR2 is YFSETQ in the germline V gene. The length of the CDR3 is 13 residues.